This T cell receptor beta chain was identified during a study of patients and donors after allogeneic stem cell transplantation (dated by TCRdb to about 2020). Notes on this clonotype: Its antigen has not been determined. No much larger clonotype is one base removed from it; base qualities were not supplied.

The CDR3 spans 15 residues, from the cysteine through the phenylalanine. The entry retains the CDR3 DNA only, 45 bases that are in frame from base 1. The germline ends are 13 bases apart after V is trimmed by 5 bases and J by 0 bases. The library came from RT-PCR. These reads were obtained on a NextSeq 550. Through fastp at Q25 and MiXCR, TCRdb rebuilt clones from the public reads, retaining in-frame beta chains. Here each entry gathers all rows of one CDR3 protein and keeps the most common genes and DNA. This sample is represented by roughly 940,000 distinct CDR3 sequences; about a sixth of them were singletons. Around 6% of the sample is held by the ten biggest clonotypes.

The sequenced material came from blood, either unsorted or a sorted T cell fraction (not recorded which). This TCR was sampled from a human donor who was either an allogeneic HSCT recipient or a stem cell or donor lymphocyte infusion donor (not recorded which). It is not recorded whose cells these are; they may come from a transplant donor. The chain joins TRBV12-3 or TRBV12-4 to TRBJ1-1; the D region possibly corresponds to TRBD1 (6 bases align). The CDR3 protein is CASSDRSTMNTEAFF. The nucleotide sequence is given as TGTGCCAGCAGTGACAGGTCCACCATGAACACTGAAGCTTTCTTT.